The present entry profiles one T cell receptor (beta chain) with its context. It lacks a known antigen. It has no much larger one-base neighbor in the sample; base qualities were not kept. The protocol used for the library was the immunoSEQ multiplex PCR assay. Here the immuneACCESS table is served through TCRdb, limited to in-frame sequences with V and J called. Missing clones are a known gap in these copies; in checked studies unresolved V genes cover under half, and the rest lacks a known reason. Present in this sample are 150,000 to 200,000 clones, around 94% of which were seen just once. The top ten constitute just over 1.4% of the sample. The sample originates from a study of control samples from healthy donors and cancer patients (dated by TCRdb to about 2020). CDR1 and CDR2, looked up from the germline V gene, are MNHEY and SVGAGI. Deletion took 4 bases off V and 6 bases off J, with a span of 10 bases between the germline ends. The CDR3 runs 13 amino acids, cysteine and phenylalanine included. The read is trimmed to its CDR3 DNA, 39 bases read in frame from base 1.

The rearrangement joined TRBV6-5 to TRBJ1-5; the D gene is unclear. The clonotype was recovered from a man aged 25-45 years in good health. The sample comprised blood. The bases are TGTGCCAGCAGTTCCTACTCGGGTCAGCCCCAGCATTTT. This yields the protein CASSSYSGQPQHF.